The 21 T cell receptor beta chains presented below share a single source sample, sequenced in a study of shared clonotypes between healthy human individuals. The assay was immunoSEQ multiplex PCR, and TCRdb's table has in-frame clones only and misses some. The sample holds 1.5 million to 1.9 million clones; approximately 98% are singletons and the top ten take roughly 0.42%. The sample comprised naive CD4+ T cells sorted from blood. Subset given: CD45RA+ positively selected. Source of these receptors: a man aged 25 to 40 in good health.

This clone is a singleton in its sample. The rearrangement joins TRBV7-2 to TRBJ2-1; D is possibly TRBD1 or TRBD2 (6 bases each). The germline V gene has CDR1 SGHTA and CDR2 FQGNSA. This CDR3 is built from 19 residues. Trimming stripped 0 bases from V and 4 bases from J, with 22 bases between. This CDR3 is CASSLAPDRGASAYNEQFF. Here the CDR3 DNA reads TGTGCCAGCAGCTTAGCCCCTGATAGGGGGGCCTCCGCATACAATGAGCAGTTCTTC.

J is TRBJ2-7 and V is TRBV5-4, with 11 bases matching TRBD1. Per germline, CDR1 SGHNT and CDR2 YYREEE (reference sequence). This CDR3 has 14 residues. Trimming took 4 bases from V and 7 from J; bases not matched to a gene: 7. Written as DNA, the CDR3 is TGTGCCAGCAGCCCTAGGACAGGGGGCAGAGAGCAGTACTTC. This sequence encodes CASSPRTGGREQYF.

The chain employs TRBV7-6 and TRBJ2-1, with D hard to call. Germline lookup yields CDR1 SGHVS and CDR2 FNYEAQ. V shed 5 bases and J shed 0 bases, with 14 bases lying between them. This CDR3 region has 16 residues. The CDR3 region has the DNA TGTGCCAGCAGCCTGAATAGACTGAGCTCCTACAATGAGCAGTTCTTC. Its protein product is CASSLNRLSSYNEQFF.

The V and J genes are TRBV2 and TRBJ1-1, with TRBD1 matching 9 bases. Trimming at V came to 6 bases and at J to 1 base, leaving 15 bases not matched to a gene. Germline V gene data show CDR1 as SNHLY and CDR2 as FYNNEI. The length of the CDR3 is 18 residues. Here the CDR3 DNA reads TGTGCCAGCAGGAAGCGTTTTGCGGGACAGGGTACGAACACTGAAGCTTTCTTT. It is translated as CASRKRFAGQGTNTEAFF.

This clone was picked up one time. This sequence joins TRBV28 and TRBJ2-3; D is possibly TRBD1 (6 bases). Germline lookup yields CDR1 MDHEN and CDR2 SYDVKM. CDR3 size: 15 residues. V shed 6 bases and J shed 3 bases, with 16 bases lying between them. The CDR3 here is CASSPSQGKTDTQYF. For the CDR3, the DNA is TGTGCCAGCAGCCCTTCACAGGGTAAAACAGATACGCAGTATTTT.

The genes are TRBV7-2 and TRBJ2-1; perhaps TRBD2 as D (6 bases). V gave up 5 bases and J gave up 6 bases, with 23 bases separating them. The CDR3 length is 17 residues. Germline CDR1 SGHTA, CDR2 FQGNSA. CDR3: CASSHRFTRDVVNEQFF. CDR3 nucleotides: TGTGCCAGCAGCCACCGATTCACGCGGGATGTGGTCAATGAGCAGTTCTTC.

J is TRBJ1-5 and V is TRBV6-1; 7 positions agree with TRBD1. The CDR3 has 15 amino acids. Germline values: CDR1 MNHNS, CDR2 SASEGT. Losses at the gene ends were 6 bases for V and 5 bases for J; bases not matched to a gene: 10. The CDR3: CASRIGTANYQPQHF. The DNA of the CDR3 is TGTGCCAGCAGGATTGGGACAGCCAACTATCAGCCCCAGCATTTT.

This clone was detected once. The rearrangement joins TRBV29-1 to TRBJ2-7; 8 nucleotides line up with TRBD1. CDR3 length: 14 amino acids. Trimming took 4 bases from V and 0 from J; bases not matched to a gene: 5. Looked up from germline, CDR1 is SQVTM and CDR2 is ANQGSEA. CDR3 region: CSVGSGTGSYEQYF. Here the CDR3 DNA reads TGCAGCGTTGGTTCCGGGACAGGCTCCTACGAGCAGTACTTC.

CDR3 loop: CASSGELAGNQETQYF. The CDR3 DNA sequence: TGTGCCAGCAGCGGGGAACTAGCGGGGAACCAAGAGACCCAGTACTTC. The chain combines TRBV11-2 with TRBJ2-5; TRBD2 aligns across 10 bases. V trimming: 5 bases; J trimming: 0 bases; junction bases outside the gene matches: 6. Germline V lookup: CDR1 SGHAT, CDR2 FQNNGV. This CDR3 contains 16 residues.

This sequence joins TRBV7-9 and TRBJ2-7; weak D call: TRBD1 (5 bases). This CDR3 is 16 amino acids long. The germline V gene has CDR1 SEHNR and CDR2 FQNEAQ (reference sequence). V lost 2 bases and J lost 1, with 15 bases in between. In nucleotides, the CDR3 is TGTGCCAGCAGCTTACCACAGGAGTATAATTCCTACGAGCAGTACTTC. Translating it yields CASSLPQEYNSYEQYF.

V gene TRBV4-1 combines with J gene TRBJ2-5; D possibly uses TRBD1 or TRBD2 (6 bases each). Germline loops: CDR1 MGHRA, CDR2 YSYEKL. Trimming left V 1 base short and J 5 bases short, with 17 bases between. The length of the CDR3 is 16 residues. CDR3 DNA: TGCGCCAGCAGCCAAGCCCCGGGGGCAGGTTGGGAGACCCAGTACTTC. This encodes CASSQAPGAGWETQYF.

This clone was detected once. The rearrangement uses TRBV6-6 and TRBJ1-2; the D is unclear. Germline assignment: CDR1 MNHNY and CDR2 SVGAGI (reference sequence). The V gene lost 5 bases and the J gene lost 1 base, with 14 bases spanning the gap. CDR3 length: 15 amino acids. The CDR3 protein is CASSNPSKLNYGYTF. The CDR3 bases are TGTGCCAGCAGTAACCCCTCCAAGCTTAACTATGGCTACACCTTC.

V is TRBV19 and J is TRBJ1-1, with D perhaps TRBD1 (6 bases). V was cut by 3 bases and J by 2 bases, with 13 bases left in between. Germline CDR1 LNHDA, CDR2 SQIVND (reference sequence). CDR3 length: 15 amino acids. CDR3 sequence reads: CASSILGTPNTEAFF. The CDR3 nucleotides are TGTGCCAGTAGTATTCTCGGGACACCCAACACTGAAGCTTTCTTT.

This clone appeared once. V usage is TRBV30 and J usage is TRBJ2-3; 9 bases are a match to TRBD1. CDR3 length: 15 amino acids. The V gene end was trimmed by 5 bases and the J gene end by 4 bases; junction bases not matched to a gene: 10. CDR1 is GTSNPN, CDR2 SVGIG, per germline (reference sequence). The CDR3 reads CAWAKTGQGPDTQYF. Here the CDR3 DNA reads TGTGCCTGGGCAAAGACGGGACAGGGTCCAGATACGCAGTATTTT.

The CDR3 reads CSSLRQGANEQFF. For the CDR3, the DNA is TGCAGCAGTCTCAGACAGGGGGCAAATGAGCAGTTCTTC. The rearrangement links TRBV29-1 to TRBJ2-1, with 10 bases fitting TRBD1. Trimming cost V 8 bases and J 7 bases; bases outside gene matches: 8. Germline V CDR1 and CDR2: SQVTM, ANQGSEA. The CDR3 spans 13 residues.

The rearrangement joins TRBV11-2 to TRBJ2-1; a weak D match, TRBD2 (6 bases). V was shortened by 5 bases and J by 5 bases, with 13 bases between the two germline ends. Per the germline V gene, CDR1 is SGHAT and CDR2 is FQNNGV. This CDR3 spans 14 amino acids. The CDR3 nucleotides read TGTGCCAGCAGCCGAGGAGGGACCCACAATGAGCAGTTCTTC. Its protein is CASSRGGTHNEQFF.

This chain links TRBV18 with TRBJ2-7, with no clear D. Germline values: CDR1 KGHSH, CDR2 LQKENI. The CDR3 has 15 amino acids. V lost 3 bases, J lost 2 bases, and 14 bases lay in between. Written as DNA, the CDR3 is TGTGCCAGCTCACCCGGAATTACAAGAACCTACGAGCAGTACTTC. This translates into CASSPGITRTYEQYF.

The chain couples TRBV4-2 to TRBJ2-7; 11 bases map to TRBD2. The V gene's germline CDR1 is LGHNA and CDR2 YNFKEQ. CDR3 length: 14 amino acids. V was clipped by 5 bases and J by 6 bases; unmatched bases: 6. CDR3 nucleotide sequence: TGTGCCAGCAGCTTAGGGACTAGCGGTTCCGAGCAGTACTTC. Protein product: CASSLGTSGSEQYF.

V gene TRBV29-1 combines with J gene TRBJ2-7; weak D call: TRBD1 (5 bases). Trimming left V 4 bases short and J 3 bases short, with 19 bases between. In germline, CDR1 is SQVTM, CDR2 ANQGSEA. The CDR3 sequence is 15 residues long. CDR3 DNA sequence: TGCAGCGTTGGCCCCAGCAGGGCCAGGGACTACGAGCAGTACTTC. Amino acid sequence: CSVGPSRARDYEQYF.

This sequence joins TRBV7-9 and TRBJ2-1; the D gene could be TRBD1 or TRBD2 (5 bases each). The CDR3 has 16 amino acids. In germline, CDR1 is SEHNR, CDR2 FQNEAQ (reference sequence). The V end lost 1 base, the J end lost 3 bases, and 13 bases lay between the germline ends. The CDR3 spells CASSLVRGLGYNEQFF. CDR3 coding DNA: TGTGCCAGCAGCTTAGTTCGGGGCTTAGGCTACAATGAGCAGTTCTTC. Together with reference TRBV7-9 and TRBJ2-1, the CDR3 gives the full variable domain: DTGVSQNPRHKITKRGQNVTFRCDPISEHNRLYWYRQTLGQGPEFLTYFQNEAQLEKSRLLSDRFSAERPKGSFSTLEIQRTEQGDSAMYLCASSLVRGLGYNEQFFGPGTRLTVL.

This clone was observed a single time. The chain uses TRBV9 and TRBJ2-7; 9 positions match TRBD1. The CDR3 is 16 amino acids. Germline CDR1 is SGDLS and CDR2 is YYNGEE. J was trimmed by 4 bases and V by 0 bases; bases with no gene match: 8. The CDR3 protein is CASSVGPGQGGYEQYF. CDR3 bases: TGTGCCAGCAGCGTAGGGCCGGGACAGGGAGGATACGAGCAGTACTTC.